This TCR beta chain originates from a study of T cell changes during pregnancy in multiple sclerosis. Generated by immunoSEQ multiplex PCR, the TCRdb table keeps only in-frame clones and is missing some. Of about 44,000 clones in the sample, approximately 96% are singletons; the top ten hold 0.85% to 1%. CDR1 is LGHNA, CDR2 YNFKEQ, per germline. This CDR3 spans 15 amino acids. Trimming removed 5 bases from V and 2 bases from J; junction bases left unmatched: 4. This clonotype originated in a female donor with multiple sclerosis, enrolled in a pregnancy study. Material: peripheral blood, obtained in the second trimester of pregnancy. The chain links TRBV4-2 to TRBJ2-2, with TRBD2 matching 8 bases. CDR3 residues: CASSSAGGNTGELFF. The CDR3 region has the DNA TGTGCCAGCAGCTCCGCGGGGGGTAACACCGGGGAGCTGTTTTTT.